This T cell receptor (beta chain) is drawn from a study of blood T cell repertoires in COVID-19. Participants had their cohort set by participant-reported clinical history. Clones were read by immunoSEQ multiplex PCR, and TCRdb kept only the in-frame ones, dropping some. The data show about 180,000 clones, more than 65% seen once. CDR3 length: 20 residues. The chain carries TRBV21-1 and TRBJ2-2; TRBD2 reflects the table's D call only, with no check against the DNA. TRBV21-1 is noted as a pseudogene. Material: PBMCs or T cells enriched from blood (not recorded which). The TCR originated in a woman in her thirties or forties with acute COVID-19. For the CDR3, the DNA is TGTGCCAGCAGCACCACCGGGACTAGCGGGAGGGCCAGGGACACCGGGGAGCTGTTTTTT. It codes for CASSTTGTSGRARDTGELFF.